The 24 T cell receptor beta chains reported below all come from one sample, sequenced in a study of cytomegalovirus exposure and HLA in healthy donors. Primers: 60 Vbeta forward and 13 Jbeta reverse. Method: immunoSEQ multiplex PCR; TCRdb's copy keeps in-frame clones and lacks some. The sample records about 130,000 clones, roughly 68% being singletons. The sequenced sample consisted of PBMCs. All receptors derive from a woman aged 50 to 60 in good health and CMV-seropositive.

The chain combines TRBV11-3 with TRBJ2-5; TRBD1 aligns across 7 bases. V shed 3 bases and J 4 bases; nucleotides not matched to a gene: 5. The CDR3 is 14 amino acids. CDR1 is SGHNT and CDR2 is YENEEA in the germline V gene. CDR3 sequence: CASSFRQGIETQYF. CDR3 nucleotide sequence: TGTGCCAGCAGCTTTAGACAGGGTATAGAGACCCAGTACTTC.

The chain employs TRBV6-5 and TRBJ1-1; D unresolved. Trimming stripped 6 bases from V and 11 bases from J, with 16 bases between. The length of the CDR3 is 12 residues. Per germline, CDR1 MNHEY and CDR2 SVGAGI. The CDR3 nucleotides are TGTGCCAGCAGCCGTGGTGGCTCGAGGGCTTTCTTT. It is translated as CASSRGGSRAFF.

V is TRBV30 and J is TRBJ2-5; TRBD2 might be the D (6 bases). The V gene's germline CDR1 is GTSNPN and CDR2 SVGIG (reference sequence). Trimming cost V 0 bases and J 5 bases, with 19 bases left between them. CDR3 length: 16 residues. This chain's CDR3 is CAWSVREILGPETQYF. The DNA of the CDR3 is TGTGCCTGGAGTGTACGGGAGATTCTAGGACCCGAGACCCAGTACTTC.

This clone showed up just a few times. V usage is TRBV5-5 and J usage is TRBJ1-3, with 10 bases aligning to TRBD1. Germline V gives CDR1 SGHKS, CDR2 YYEKEE (reference sequence). The V and J ends lost 4 bases and 6 bases, in that order; junction bases with no gene match: 7. The length of the CDR3 is 15 residues. In nucleotides, the CDR3 is TGTGCCAGCAGCACTAGACAGGGGGCGAAAAACACCATATATTTT. The encoded protein is CASSTRQGAKNTIYF.

This clone was seen many times. This chain uses TRBV19 with TRBJ2-2; 7 nucleotides align to TRBD2. V dropped 2 bases and J dropped 3; count of bases not matched to a gene: 3. Per the germline V gene, CDR1 is LNHDA and CDR2 is SQIVND (reference sequence). This CDR3 is 15 amino acids long. CDR3 DNA: TGTGCCAGTAGTATAAACCGGGGGGACACCGGGGAGCTGTTTTTT. This sequence encodes CASSINRGDTGELFF. Based on the CDR3 plus reference TRBV19 and TRBJ2-2, the full variable domain is DGGITQSPKYLFRKEGQNVTLSCEQNLNHDAMYWYRQDPGQGLRLIYYSQIVNDFQKGDIAEGYSVSREKKESFPLTVTSAQKNPTAFYLCASSINRGDTGELFFGEGSRLTVL.

The rearrangement links TRBV6-4 to TRBJ2-3, with 10 bases that match TRBD2. The germline V gene has CDR1 MRHNA and CDR2 SNTAGT. The CDR3 has 16 residues. Losses at the gene ends were 4 bases for V and 3 bases for J; bases not matched to a gene: 7. The CDR3 nucleotides are TGTGCCAGCAGTGTACAAAGCGGGGGGGCAACAGATACGCAGTATTTT. It codes for CASSVQSGGATDTQYF.

This chain joins TRBV27 and TRBJ2-2; 9 bases are shared with TRBD2. The J segment lost 6 bases and the V segment lost 6 bases, leaving 8 bases of the junction unmatched. Germline assignment: CDR1 MNHEY and CDR2 SMNVEV (reference sequence). This CDR3 spans 15 amino acids. This CDR3 is CASRASGALPGELFF. The CDR3 DNA is TGTGCCAGCAGAGCTAGCGGGGCCCTTCCCGGGGAGCTGTTTTTT.

The chain carries TRBV9 and TRBJ2-3; D not certain. Trimming removed 3 bases from V and 6 bases from J, with 17 bases in between. This CDR3 is built from 15 residues. CDR1 is SGDLS, CDR2 YYNGEE, per germline. The DNA of the CDR3 is TGTGCCAGCAGCGAGTCTCTAATCGAGTCGGATACGCAGTATTTT. This translates into CASSESLIESDTQYF. Full variable domain (missing parts from reference TRBV9 and TRBJ2-3): DSGVTQTPKHLITATGQRVTLRCSPRSGDLSVYWYQQSLDQGLQFLIQYYNGEERAKGNILERFSAQQFPDLHSELNLSSLELGDSALYFCASSESLIESDTQYFGPGTRLTVL.

This clone was seen once. The rearrangement uses TRBV19 and TRBJ1-2; TRBD1 agrees at 10 bases. Germline V gene lookup returns CDR1 LNHDA and CDR2 SQIVND (reference sequence). CDR3 length: 14 residues. V gave up 8 bases and J gave up 7 bases; unmatched junction bases: 10. Here the CDR3 reads CASQTGTGVGGYTF. The DNA of the CDR3 is TGTGCCAGTCAAACTGGGACAGGGGTGGGTGGCTACACCTTC.

The V call is TRBV19, the J call TRBJ2-3, with D uncertain. Germline values: CDR1 LNHDA, CDR2 SQIVND (reference sequence). The CDR3 runs 13 residues. The germline V and J ends were trimmed by 9 bases and 0 bases, with 10 bases remaining between them. This chain's CDR3 is CASTFRSTDTQYF. DNA for the CDR3: TGTGCCAGCACGTTTCGGAGCACAGATACGCAGTATTTT.

The chain is built from TRBV29-1 and TRBJ2-3; 7 nucleotides match TRBD1. J was trimmed by 2 bases and V by 7 bases; bases with no gene match: 12. The CDR3 has 15 amino acids. Per the germline V gene, CDR1 is SQVTM and CDR2 is ANQGSEA. The CDR3 reads CSARRQGGVTDTQYF. The CDR3 DNA reads TGCAGCGCCCGAAGACAGGGTGGGGTCACAGATACGCAGTATTTT.

This chain uses TRBV5-1 with TRBJ2-1; no definite D call. The CDR3 loop spans 13 amino acids. Germline V gives CDR1 SGHRS, CDR2 YFSETQ. V lost 0 bases, J lost 5 bases, and 6 bases lay in between. The CDR3 DNA reads TGCGCCAGCAGCTTGGTAGTCGACAATGAGCAGTTCTTC. Protein sequence: CASSLVVDNEQFF.

This chain connects TRBV18 to TRBJ1-4; no definite D call. V lost 2 bases to trimming and J lost 7 bases, with 14 bases between them. CDR3 length: 15 amino acids. CDR1 KGHSH and CDR2 LQKENI come from the germline V gene. The CDR3, as DNA: TGTGCCAGCTCACCAGAGGCAGGTGGAGGTGAAAAACTGTTTTTT. This codes for CASSPEAGGGEKLFF.

The chain recombines TRBV19 with TRBJ1-1; D is unresolved. The CDR3 totals 15 residues. Per germline, CDR1 LNHDA and CDR2 SQIVND (reference sequence). Trimming removed 3 bases at V and 4 bases at J, with 15 bases between. The CDR3, as DNA: TGTGCCAGTAGTATTATTGTCGGGTCTGGCACTGAAGCTTTCTTT. It specifies CASSIIVGSGTEAFF.

J is TRBJ2-7 and V is TRBV7-9; D not resolved. Looked up from germline, CDR1 is SEHNR and CDR2 is FQNEAQ (reference sequence). Trimming shortened V by 7 bases and J by 7 bases, and 17 bases separated the two germline ends. The CDR3 is 13 amino acids. CDR3 sequence reads: CASTYQRATEQYF. CDR3 nucleotides: TGTGCCAGCACCTACCAAAGAGCCACGGAGCAGTACTTC.

This clone was counted a few times. CDR3 region: CASSESPNTEAFF. CDR3 DNA sequence: TGTGCCAGCAGTGAAAGCCCGAACACTGAAGCTTTCTTT. The rearrangement links TRBV6-1 to TRBJ1-1; D not resolved. Germline CDR1 MNHNS, CDR2 SASEGT. The length of the CDR3 is 13 residues. The V gene lost 2 bases and the J gene lost 1 base, with 5 bases spanning the gap.

The chain links TRBV2 to TRBJ2-7; 8 nucleotides line up with TRBD1. The length of the CDR3 is 14 residues. Per germline, CDR1 SNHLY and CDR2 FYNNEI. Trimming took 1 base from V and 6 from J; bases not matched to a gene: 5. CDR3 sequence (DNA): TGTGCCAGCAGTGAAGTGGACAGGGCGGGCGAGCAGTACTTC. This sequence encodes CASSEVDRAGEQYF.

This clone was detected only a few times. V is TRBV15 and J is TRBJ2-7, with a possible D match to TRBD2 (5 bases). V was shortened by 8 bases and J by 6 bases, with 17 bases between the two germline ends. The CDR3 covers 13 residues. CDR1 and CDR2 (germline): LNHNV, YYDKDF (reference sequence). The CDR3 region has the DNA TGTGCCACCGGACTCCCGGACCGGGCCGAGCAGTACTTC. This gives the protein CATGLPDRAEQYF.

This sequence joins TRBV19 and TRBJ1-1; TRBD1 agrees at 7 bases. Germline V lookup: CDR1 LNHDA, CDR2 SQIVND (reference sequence). Trimming took 7 bases from V and 1 from J; bases not matched to a gene: 3. There are 13 residues in the CDR3. The CDR3 nucleotides are TGTGCCAGTATTCGACAGGGGAACACTGAAGCTTTCTTT. Protein sequence: CASIRQGNTEAFF.

This chain connects TRBV5-1 to TRBJ2-7, with 8 bases matching TRBD2. This CDR3 region has 14 residues. V shed 5 bases and J 3 bases; nucleotides not matched to a gene: 7. Germline V gene lookup returns CDR1 SGHRS and CDR2 YFSETQ. The CDR3 bases are TGCGCCAGCAGGGAACTAACTAGCGGCTACGAGCAGTACTTC. Its protein is CASRELTSGYEQYF.

The gene calls are TRBV7-9 and TRBJ1-5; 10 bases are shared with TRBD1. V lost 5 bases and J lost 2; bases outside the gene matches: 3. The CDR3 length is 15 residues. CDR1 is SEHNR, CDR2 FQNEAQ, per germline (reference sequence). The CDR3 loop reads CASSLGTGGNQPQHF. Here the CDR3 DNA reads TGTGCCAGCAGCCTCGGGACAGGGGGCAATCAGCCCCAGCATTTT.

The rearrangement joins TRBV27 to TRBJ2-3; 12 bases line up with TRBD2. CDR3 length: 16 amino acids. The J segment lost 3 bases and the V segment lost 4 bases, leaving 5 bases of the junction unmatched. Germline lookup yields CDR1 MNHEY and CDR2 SMNVEV (reference sequence). The CDR3 spells CASSSLAGGDTDTQYF. CDR3 in DNA: TGTGCCAGCAGTTCCCTAGCGGGGGGGGATACAGATACGCAGTATTTT.

The genes are TRBV2 and TRBJ2-2; D might be TRBD1 (6 bases). Trimming shortened V by 4 bases and J by 1 base, and 10 bases separated the two germline ends. CDR3 length equals 15 residues. Germline CDR1 SNHLY, CDR2 FYNNEI. CDR3 sequence: CASSGPRGNTGELFF. The CDR3 nucleotides are TGTGCCAGCAGTGGTCCCAGGGGGAACACCGGGGAGCTGTTTTTT. Variable domain in full (rest from reference TRBV2 and TRBJ2-2): EPEVTQTPSHQVTQMGQEVILRCVPISNHLYFYWYRQILGQKVEFLVSFYNNEISEKSEIFDDQFSVERPDGSNFTLKIRSTKLEDSAMYFCASSGPRGNTGELFFGEGSRLTVL.

The V gene is TRBV11-1, the J gene TRBJ2-7; D is perhaps TRBD2 (6 bases). Trimming took off 4 bases at V and 0 bases at J, with 13 bases between the two ends. Germline V gene lookup returns CDR1 SGHAT and CDR2 FQDESV (reference sequence). The CDR3 is made up of 15 amino acids. This CDR3 is CASSSSDGSSYEQYF. The CDR3 DNA reads as TGTGCCAGCAGCTCCTCGGACGGGAGCTCCTACGAGCAGTACTTC.